Below are 21 T cell receptor beta chains sequenced from a single sample in a study of blood T cell repertoires in COVID-19. Using immunoSEQ multiplex PCR, the repertoire was profiled, and TCRdb retains in-frame clones only, with some absent. The sample records hundreds of thousands of clones, just under 90% being singletons. The sample consisted of PBMCs or T cells enriched from blood (not recorded which). These receptors were obtained from a woman between 25 and 40 years old with acute COVID-19.

This clone was counted once. The V call is TRBV19, the J call TRBJ1-1; 7 bases align to TRBD1. Looked up from germline, CDR1 is LNHDA and CDR2 is SQIVND (reference sequence). This CDR3 has 18 amino acids. After removal of 6 bases from V and 0 bases from J, the junction contained 16 bases not matched to a gene. As DNA, the CDR3 is TGTGCCAGTAGCCCCATTGCCGGGACAGAATTTATGAACACTGAAGCTTTCTTT. The encoded protein is CASSPIAGTEFMNTEAFF.

The rearrangement uses TRBV11-2 and TRBJ1-2, with 7 bases lining up with TRBD1. The CDR3 length is 13 residues. CDR1 SGHAT and CDR2 FQNNGV come from the germline V gene. Trimming removed 4 bases from V and 5 bases from J; junction bases left unmatched: 4. The CDR3 DNA is TGTGCCAGCAGCTCAGGGACAGCTTATGGCTACACCTTC. Its translation: CASSSGTAYGYTF.

The chain carries TRBV29-1 and TRBJ1-1, with D uncertain. Germline V gene data show CDR1 as SQVTM and CDR2 as ANQGSEA. Trimming shortened V by 2 bases and J by 6 bases, and 7 bases separated the two germline ends. The CDR3 loop spans 11 amino acids. The CDR3 sequence: CSVEKWPEAFF. The CDR3, as DNA: TGCAGCGTTGAAAAATGGCCTGAAGCTTTCTTT.

V usage is TRBV28 and J usage is TRBJ2-7; 7 positions match TRBD1. J was trimmed by 1 base and V by 6 bases; bases with no gene match: 9. Per germline, CDR1 MDHEN and CDR2 SYDVKM. The CDR3 covers 15 residues. The CDR3 region is CASSLGGTASYEQYF. The CDR3 coding sequence is TGTGCCAGCAGCTTAGGTGGGACAGCTTCCTACGAGCAGTACTTC.

The gene calls are TRBV7-2 and TRBJ1-4, with no clear D. Per the germline V gene, CDR1 is SGHTA and CDR2 is FQGNSA. This CDR3 comprises 15 residues. The V end was cut by 2 bases, the J end by 0 bases, with 7 bases between. The CDR3 nucleotides are TGTGCCAGCAGCTTAACAGTTTCAACTAATGAAAAACTGTTTTTT. Translation: CASSLTVSTNEKLFF.

This clone was observed once. The gene calls are TRBV6-1 and TRBJ2-2; D might be TRBD1 (5 bases). V gave up 2 bases and J gave up 7 bases, with 14 bases separating them. The CDR3 runs to 15 residues. The germline V gene encodes CDR1 MNHNS and CDR2 SASEGT. CDR3 sequence: CASSESGRVNGELFF. The DNA of the CDR3 is TGTGCCAGCAGTGAAAGTGGCAGGGTGAACGGGGAGCTGTTTTTT.

The genes are TRBV29-1 and TRBJ2-7; 8 bases line up with TRBD2. The V gene's germline CDR1 is SQVTM and CDR2 ANQGSEA. The CDR3 is 13 residues long. J was trimmed by 5 bases and V by 4 bases; bases with no gene match: 7. CDR3 sequence: CSVAGGPTNEQYF. CDR3 DNA sequence: TGCAGCGTTGCGGGGGGGCCAACCAACGAGCAGTACTTC.

V and J are TRBV2 and TRBJ2-7; 10 nucleotides line up with TRBD1. V was clipped by 4 bases and J by 0 bases; unmatched bases: 0. The CDR3 spans 14 residues. Germline V gene lookup returns CDR1 SNHLY and CDR2 FYNNEI. The CDR3 DNA is TGTGCCAGCAGTGGGACAGGGGGCTCCTACGAGCAGTACTTC. This translates into CASSGTGGSYEQYF.

The chain has TRBV9 and TRBJ2-7; perhaps TRBD2 as D (7 bases). Per the germline V gene, CDR1 is SGDLS and CDR2 is YYNGEE. There are 15 residues in the CDR3. Deletions cut 0 bases from V and 4 bases from J, with 14 bases between. CDR3 DNA sequence: TGTGCCAGCAGCGTAGAGGGGGGGCGCGGGTACGAGCAGTACTTC. Amino acids: CASSVEGGRGYEQYF.

This chain links TRBV28 with TRBJ2-1; 7 bases align to TRBD1. The CDR3 totals 14 residues. CDR1 and CDR2 (germline): MDHEN, SYDVKM. Losses at the gene ends were 4 bases for V and 0 bases for J; bases not matched to a gene: 0. CDR3 bases: TGTGCCAGCAGTTGGGACAGCTCCTACAATGAGCAGTTCTTC. Encoded protein: CASSWDSSYNEQFF.

V and J are TRBV4-1 and TRBJ2-2, with 14 bases matching TRBD2. This CDR3 is built from 17 residues. Germline V gives CDR1 MGHRA, CDR2 YSYEKL. After removal of 6 bases from V and 5 bases from J, the junction contained 8 bases not matched to a gene. The DNA of the CDR3 is TGCGCCAGCAGTCAGACTAGCGGGGGGGCTTTAACCGGGGAGCTGTTTTTT. Residues: CASSQTSGGALTGELFF.

The chain carries TRBV19 and TRBJ2-7; TRBD1 matches 9 bases. Trimming took 6 bases from V and 6 from J; bases not matched to a gene: 9. The CDR3 sequence is 14 residues long. CDR1 and CDR2 (germline): LNHDA, SQIVND (reference sequence). This CDR3 is CASSPRTGVSEQYF. The CDR3 DNA follows: TGTGCCAGTAGCCCAAGGACAGGGGTCTCCGAGCAGTACTTC.

V gene TRBV9 combines with J gene TRBJ2-1; 7 positions match TRBD1. Trimming took 3 bases from V and 8 from J; bases not matched to a gene: 8. The CDR3 totals 14 residues. Per germline, CDR1 SGDLS and CDR2 YYNGEE. CDR3: CASSARDRIYEQFF. The CDR3 bases are TGTGCCAGCAGCGCCCGGGACAGAATTTATGAGCAGTTCTTC. The complete variable domain, with remaining parts taken from reference TRBV9 and TRBJ2-1, reads DSGVTQTPKHLITATGQRVTLRCSPRSGDLSVYWYQQSLDQGLQFLIQYYNGEERAKGNILERFSAQQFPDLHSELNLSSLELGDSALYFCASSARDRIYEQFFGPGTRLTVL.

The rearrangement links TRBV30 to TRBJ1-2; a possible D gene is TRBD1 (5 bases). Between the trimmed V and J ends, which lost 2 bases and 7 bases, there was a span of 17 bases. Germline V gene sequence: CDR1 GTSNPN, CDR2 SVGIG (reference sequence). The CDR3 runs to 14 residues. CDR3: CAWSPGGDGGGYTF. The CDR3 bases are TGTGCCTGGAGTCCCGGGGGGGATGGCGGTGGCTACACCTTC.

CDR3 protein: CASSPSRSPEAFF. The CDR3 DNA follows: TGTGCCAGCTCACCATCCAGATCACCTGAAGCTTTCTTT. This chain connects TRBV18 to TRBJ1-1; D is uncertain. The V gene's germline CDR1 is KGHSH and CDR2 LQKENI. This CDR3 has 13 residues. Trimming left V 2 bases short and J 6 bases short, with 10 bases between.

The chain combines TRBV7-9 with TRBJ1-5; D not resolved. The CDR3 runs to 11 residues. Looked up from germline, CDR1 is SEHNR and CDR2 is FQNEAQ (reference sequence). With 8 bases removed from V and 3 bases from J, the gap between germline ends came to 5 bases. DNA of the CDR3: TGTGCCAGCGGACTCAATCAGCCCCAGCATTTT. Amino acids: CASGLNQPQHF.

The J gene is TRBJ1-1, the V gene TRBV19; D might be TRBD1 (5 bases). Per the germline V gene, CDR1 is LNHDA and CDR2 is SQIVND (reference sequence). The CDR3 extends over 15 amino acids. Trimming stripped 4 bases from V and 0 bases from J, with 12 bases between. CDR3 nucleotide sequence: TGTGCCAGTAGTAGGCAGGGATCCATGAACACTGAAGCTTTCTTT. The encoded protein is CASSRQGSMNTEAFF.

The rearrangement joins TRBV5-6 to TRBJ1-5; TRBD1 matches at 7 bases. Germline V gene sequence: CDR1 SGHDT, CDR2 YYEEEE. The CDR3 spans 15 residues. Unmatched junction bases numbered 5, after V lost 5 bases and J lost 0 bases. CDR3 in amino acids: CASSPGGYSNQPQHF. In DNA, the CDR3 is TGTGCCAGCAGTCCAGGGGGATATAGCAATCAGCCCCAGCATTTT.

The chain employs TRBV7-8 and TRBJ1-4, with 9 bases fitting TRBD1. The germline V gene has CDR1 SGHVS and CDR2 FQNEAQ. Trimming cost V 1 base and J 7 bases; bases outside gene matches: 7. The CDR3 contains 16 residues. The CDR3 bases are TGTGCCAGCAGCTTAGAAGGACAGGGGAGGGGTGAAAAACTGTTTTTT. It encodes CASSLEGQGRGEKLFF. Supplemented by reference TRBV7-8 and TRBJ1-4, the full variable domain reads GAGVSQSPRYKVAKRGQDVALRCDPISGHVSLFWYQQALGQGPEFLTYFQNEAQLDKSGLPSDRFFAERPEGSVSTLKIQRTQQEDSAVYLCASSLEGQGRGEKLFFGSGTQLSVL.

The gene calls are TRBV7-9 and TRBJ1-1; TRBD1 aligns across 8 bases. V was clipped by 4 bases and J by 1 base; unmatched bases: 8. This CDR3 has 16 amino acids. CDR1 and CDR2 (germline): SEHNR, FQNEAQ (reference sequence). The CDR3 region has the DNA TGTGCCAGCAGCTACTTAGAGGGGACAGGGAACACTGAAGCTTTCTTT. Translated, it gives CASSYLEGTGNTEAFF.

The rearrangement joins TRBV4-3 to TRBJ1-6; perhaps TRBD1 as D (5 bases). CDR1 is LGHNA and CDR2 is YSLEER in the germline V gene. Trimming took 3 bases from V and 11 from J, leaving 11 bases between them. The CDR3 extends over 13 amino acids. The CDR3 loop is CASSQGQGAPLHF. The DNA for the CDR3 is TGCGCCAGCAGCCAGGGGCAGGGTGCACCCCTCCACTTT.